One and the same sample provided the 20 T cell receptor beta chains below, sequenced in a study of PD-1 blockade in classical Hodgkin lymphoma. Time point in this sample: cycle 4 day 1 (C4D1), after 5 to 7 weeks of nivolumab. All the patients suffered relapse after autologous stem cell transplantation, and brentuximab vedotin exposure differed. The table came from immunoSEQ multiplex PCR; TCRdb's copy has only in-frame clones and leaves some out. This repertoire shows roughly 60,000 clones, about 90% found once; its top ten account for over 9%. Sequenced material: peripheral blood mononuclear cells (PBMCs), taken before the fourth cycle of nivolumab. The receptors were gathered from a human donor with classical Hodgkin lymphoma.

The chain links TRBV21-1 to TRBJ1-4; the table's D call, TRBD1, has no DNA check behind it. TRBV21-1 is listed as a pseudogene. CDR3 length: 19 amino acids. In nucleotides, the CDR3 is TGTGCCAGCAGGCATTACAGGGAAGGTTGGGGCTCGACTAATGAAAAACTGTTTTTT. It encodes CASRHYREGWGSTNEKLFF.

The CDR3 DNA follows: TGTGCCAGCAGCTCAAGTAGGGGCAATGAGCAGTTCTTC. Translating gives CASSSSRGNEQFF. The chain joins TRBV7-6 to TRBJ2-1; TRBD1 is a possible D gene (5 bases). The length of the CDR3 is 13 residues. Trimming pared 4 bases from V and 6 bases from J, leaving 10 bases between. Germline V CDR1 and CDR2: SGHVS, FNYEAQ. Variable domain in full (rest from reference TRBV7-6 and TRBJ2-1): GAGVSQSPRYKVTKRGQDVALRCDPISGHVSLYWYRQALGQGPEFLTYFNYEAQQDKSGLPNDRFSAERPEGSISTLTIQRTEQRDSAMYRCASSSSRGNEQFFGPGTRLTVL.

To note about this clone: The junction shows a germline mismatch at one end, possibly a read error. The rearrangement joins TRBV7-7 to TRBJ2-1; D gene unclear. The CDR3 runs 15 residues. The V gene's germline CDR1 is SSHAT and CDR2 FNYEAQ (reference sequence). This CDR3 reads CASSISLGTRNEQFF. CDR3 DNA: TGTGCTAGCAGCATAAGCCTGGGAACTCGCAATGAGCAGTTCTTC.

J is TRBJ2-1 and V is TRBV11-2; 7 nucleotides agree with TRBD2. The CDR3 has 14 amino acids. V shed 2 bases and J 8 bases; nucleotides not matched to a gene: 6. The germline V gene encodes CDR1 SGHAT and CDR2 FQNNGV. The CDR3 DNA reads as TGTGCCAGCAGCTTACCGGGACTATCAGATGAGCAGTTCTTC. It encodes CASSLPGLSDEQFF.

The J gene is TRBJ1-5, the V gene TRBV9; D call uncertain. Germline V gene sequence: CDR1 SGDLS, CDR2 YYNGEE. Trimming removed 9 bases from V and 5 bases from J, with 18 bases in between. The CDR3 contains 14 residues. CDR3 nucleotide sequence: TGTGCCATCACAGATCGGCATACGTATCAGCCCCAGCATTTT. This sequence encodes CAITDRHTYQPQHF.

CDR3 sequence reads: CASRRGQPWETQYF. CDR3 nucleotide sequence: TGTGCCAGCAGGCGGGGACAGCCGTGGGAGACCCAGTACTTC. This chain joins TRBV7-9 and TRBJ2-5; D might be TRBD1 (7 bases). The CDR3 consists of 14 residues. Trimming took off 6 bases at V and 5 bases at J, with 16 bases between the two ends. In germline, CDR1 is SEHNR, CDR2 FQNEAQ (reference sequence).

The chain joins TRBV19 to TRBJ1-3; no definite D call. The V end was cut by 7 bases, the J end by 0 bases, with 10 bases between. Germline V lookup: CDR1 LNHDA, CDR2 SQIVND (reference sequence). The CDR3 runs to 14 residues. The DNA for the CDR3 is TGTGCCAGTACCACCGGCCGCTCTGGAAACACCATATATTTT. Protein: CASTTGRSGNTIYF.

This clone has only one observation. This rearrangement joins TRBV10-3 to TRBJ2-5, with D perhaps being TRBD1 or TRBD2 (6 bases each). Germline loops: CDR1 ENHRY, CDR2 SYGVKD. This CDR3 region has 14 residues. Between the trimmed V and J ends, which lost 10 bases and 1 base, there was a span of 16 bases. The CDR3: CATVGAGTQETQYF. The CDR3 DNA reads as TGTGCCACCGTGGGGGCGGGGACCCAAGAGACCCAGTACTTC.

The J gene is TRBJ2-1, the V gene TRBV18; TRBD1 might be the D (5 bases). The CDR3 loop spans 17 amino acids. Trimming removed 3 bases from V and 2 bases from J, with 17 bases in between. Germline CDR1 and CDR2: KGHSH and LQKENI. Here the CDR3 DNA reads TGTGCCAGCTCACCTCTCACAGGCTCCTACGCCTACAATGAGCAGTTCTTC. Its protein is CASSPLTGSYAYNEQFF.

The genes are TRBV27 and TRBJ2-1, with a tentative D call TRBD2 (6 bases). Deletions cut 7 bases from V and 6 bases from J, with 19 bases between. Germline lookup yields CDR1 MNHEY and CDR2 SMNVEV (reference sequence). This CDR3 comprises 15 residues. The CDR3: CASIQRYLRGNEQFF. The CDR3 DNA sequence: TGTGCCAGCATTCAACGCTACCTGCGGGGCAATGAGCAGTTCTTC.

The chain couples TRBV2 to TRBJ1-2, with 10 bases lining up with TRBD1. Losses at the gene ends were 3 bases for V and 5 bases for J; bases not matched to a gene: 6. CDR1 SNHLY and CDR2 FYNNEI come from the germline V gene. This CDR3 is 15 amino acids long. CDR3 DNA sequence: TGTGCCAGCAGTGATCTGACAGGGGGCCCTTATGGCTACACCTTC. This translates into CASSDLTGGPYGYTF.

The V gene is TRBV11-2, the J gene TRBJ1-1; no clear D. V was cut by 1 base and J by 3 bases, with 6 bases left in between. Germline lookup yields CDR1 SGHAT and CDR2 FQNNGV. This CDR3 spans 13 amino acids. The CDR3 bases are TGTGCCAGCAGCTTAGGAGCATACACTGAAGCTTTCTTT. Protein sequence: CASSLGAYTEAFF.

V gene TRBV7-6 combines with J gene TRBJ1-5, with D uncertain. Trimming removed 2 bases at V and 7 bases at J, with 9 bases between. CDR1 and CDR2 (germline): SGHVS, FNYEAQ. This CDR3 has 13 amino acids. CDR3 sequence reads: CASSLLHEQPQHF. The CDR3 region has the DNA TGTGCCAGCAGCTTATTACACGAGCAGCCCCAGCATTTT.

V is TRBV27 and J is TRBJ2-7; a weak D match, TRBD2 (6 bases). Germline V gene data show CDR1 as MNHEY and CDR2 as SMNVEV (reference sequence). V lost 5 bases, J lost 6 bases, and 20 bases lay in between. The CDR3 is made up of 15 amino acids. DNA of the CDR3: TGTGCCAGCAGTCAAGGAGGGGACCCTCCCGGCGAGCAGTACTTC. It specifies CASSQGGDPPGEQYF.

The genes are TRBV11-2 and TRBJ2-5, with unresolved D. The V end lost 2 bases, the J end lost 2 bases, and 12 bases lay between the germline ends. Germline assignment: CDR1 SGHAT and CDR2 FQNNGV. The CDR3 length is 15 residues. The CDR3 bases are TGTGCCAGCAGCTTAAGTTCAGCGCCACAAGAGACCCAGTACTTC. The encoded protein is CASSLSSAPQETQYF.

The chain links TRBV6-5 to TRBJ1-5; D is uncertain. This CDR3 has 13 amino acids. CDR1 is MNHEY, CDR2 SVGAGI, per germline. Trimming removed 3 bases from V and 4 bases from J, with 7 bases in between. In DNA, the CDR3 is TGTGCCAGCAGTTATTCGGTGAATCAGCCCCAGCATTTT. Residues: CASSYSVNQPQHF.

This clone appeared a few times. V is TRBV10-1 and J is TRBJ2-1; 8 bases match TRBD2. Per the germline V gene, CDR1 is WNHNN and CDR2 is SYGVQD (reference sequence). V lost 5 bases and J lost 2; bases outside the gene matches: 8. The CDR3 covers 16 residues. The CDR3 loop is CASSPGLAGPYNEQFF. The CDR3 DNA sequence: TGCGCCAGCAGTCCAGGACTAGCCGGGCCCTACAATGAGCAGTTCTTC.

The rearrangement links TRBV5-6 to TRBJ2-2; D remains ambiguous. Germline V gene data show CDR1 as SGHDT and CDR2 as YYEEEE. The CDR3 spans 12 residues. V dropped 2 bases and J dropped 7 bases, with 6 bases sitting between them. The CDR3 DNA sequence: TGTGCCAGCAGCTTTGGCATCGGGGAGCTGTTTTTT. Its translation: CASSFGIGELFF.

The rearrangement links TRBV18 to TRBJ2-6; D unclear. The CDR3 loop spans 14 amino acids. V lost 3 bases and J lost 0, with 3 bases in between. Germline values: CDR1 KGHSH, CDR2 LQKENI. The CDR3 reads CASSPFSGANVLTF. CDR3 nucleotides: TGTGCCAGCTCACCTTTCTCTGGGGCCAACGTCCTGACTTTC.

This clone was seen once. The V call is TRBV7-8, the J call TRBJ2-7, with a tentative D call TRBD2 (5 bases). Trimming took off 4 bases at V and 0 bases at J, with 16 bases between the two ends. CDR3 length: 16 amino acids. The germline CDR1 and CDR2 sequences are SGHVS and FQNEAQ. This CDR3 reads CASSSSYPDFSYEQYF. In nucleotides, the CDR3 is TGTGCCAGCAGCTCTAGCTACCCGGATTTCTCCTACGAGCAGTACTTC.